The source of this TCR beta chain is a study of PD-1 blockade in mismatch repair-deficient tumors. Study-level results: Rapid post-treatment expansion, then contraction, generally preceding radiologic response, marked tumor-resident clones.

Notes on this clone: The antigen remains unidentified.

This CDR3 comprises 13 residues. V shed 6 bases and J 4 bases; nucleotides not matched to a gene: 4. CDR1 and CDR2 (germline): MNHEY, SVGAGI. Measured with immunoSEQ multiplex PCR; TCRdb has only the in-frame clones, and not every one. This sample has 30,000 to 45,000 clones, with over 70% found just once. The chain combines TRBV6-5 with TRBJ1-1; 8 positions match TRBD1. The source material was PBMCs, sampled 38 to 40 weeks after starting pembrolizumab. The receptor was isolated from an adult with mismatch repair-deficient cancer. CDR3 residues: CASRNRGITEAFF. CDR3 sequence (DNA): TGTGCCAGCAGGAACAGGGGGATCACTGAAGCTTTCTTT.